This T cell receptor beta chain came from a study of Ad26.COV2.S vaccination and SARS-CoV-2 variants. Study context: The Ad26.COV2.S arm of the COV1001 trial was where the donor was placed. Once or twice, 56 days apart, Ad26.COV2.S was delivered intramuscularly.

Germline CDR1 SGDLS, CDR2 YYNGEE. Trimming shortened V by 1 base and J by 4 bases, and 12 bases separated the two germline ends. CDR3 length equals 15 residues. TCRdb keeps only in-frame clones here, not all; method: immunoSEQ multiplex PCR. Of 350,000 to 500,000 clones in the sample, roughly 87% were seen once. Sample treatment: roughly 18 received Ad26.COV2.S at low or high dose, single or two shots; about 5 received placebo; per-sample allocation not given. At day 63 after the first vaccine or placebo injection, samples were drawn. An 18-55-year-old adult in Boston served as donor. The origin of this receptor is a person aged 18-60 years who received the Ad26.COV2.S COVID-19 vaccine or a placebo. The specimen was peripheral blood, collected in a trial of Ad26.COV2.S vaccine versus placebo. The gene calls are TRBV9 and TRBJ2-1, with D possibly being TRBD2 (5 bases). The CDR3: CASSVRLADYNEQFF. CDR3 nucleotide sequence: TGTGCCAGCAGCGTAAGGCTAGCCGATTACAATGAGCAGTTCTTC. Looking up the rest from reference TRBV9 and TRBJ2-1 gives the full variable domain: DSGVTQTPKHLITATGQRVTLRCSPRSGDLSVYWYQQSLDQGLQFLIQYYNGEERAKGNILERFSAQQFPDLHSELNLSSLELGDSALYFCASSVRLADYNEQFFGPGTRLTVL.